These T cell receptor beta chains were read from a single sample in a study of control samples from healthy donors and cancer patients. Sequencing was performed with immunoSEQ multiplex PCR; in TCRdb, only in-frame clones are kept and a portion is missing. The sample carries 140,000 to 150,000 clones, 75% to 95% recorded once. What was sequenced was blood. The receptor set was obtained from a man younger than 45 in good health. Each CDR3 is given with its conserved first and last residue. Fields, in order: D gene, J gene, V gene, clone size, CDR3 length, CDR3 DNA, CDR3 protein. D genes are given only for firm matches. Clone size appears in some rows only: once, few, many, or a class for an expanded clone.

d_gene: -; j_gene: TRBJ2-2; v_gene: TRBV19; abundance: -; len: 15; CDR3nt: TGTGCCAGTACCCCCAGGGGAAGTTTGGCTGGGGAGCTGTTTTTT; CDR3aa: CASTPRGSLAGELFF
d_gene: -; j_gene: TRBJ1-2; v_gene: TRBV19; abundance: -; len: 14; CDR3nt: TGTGCCAGTAGTGTAGGGCGAACCAACTATGGCTACACCTTC; CDR3aa: CASSVGRTNYGYTF
d_gene: TRBD1; j_gene: TRBJ2-7; v_gene: TRBV11-2; abundance: -; len: 14; CDR3nt: TGTGCCAGCAGCTTACAACAGGGGGGCAACGAGCAGTACTTC; CDR3aa: CASSLQQGGNEQYF
d_gene: -; j_gene: TRBJ2-1; v_gene: TRBV7-9; abundance: -; len: 14; CDR3nt: TGTGCCAGCAGCCCTAGCGACCCCGACAATGAGCAGTTCTTC; CDR3aa: CASSPSDPDNEQFF
d_gene: TRBD1; j_gene: TRBJ1-3; v_gene: TRBV12-5; abundance: -; len: 11; CDR3nt: TGTGCTAGTCGACAGGGAGACACCATATATTTT; CDR3aa: CASRQGDTIYF
d_gene: TRBD2; j_gene: TRBJ2-1; v_gene: TRBV18; abundance: -; len: 17; CDR3nt: TGTGCCAGCTCACCAAGTCTAGCGGGTTCCTCCTACAATGAGCAGTTCTTC; CDR3aa: CASSPSLAGSSYNEQFF
d_gene: -; j_gene: TRBJ2-1; v_gene: TRBV5-1; abundance: -; len: 15; CDR3nt: TGCGCCAGCAGCTTTGAGAGGGGGGCTGGAAATGAGCAGTTCTTC; CDR3aa: CASSFERGAGNEQFF
d_gene: -; j_gene: TRBJ1-1; v_gene: TRBV4-2; abundance: -; len: 15; CDR3nt: TGTGCCAGCAGCCAAGATCTGGGAGGGGGCACTGAAGCTTTCTTT; CDR3aa: CASSQDLGGGTEAFF
d_gene: -; j_gene: TRBJ1-2; v_gene: TRBV11-2; abundance: -; len: 12; CDR3nt: TGTGCCAGCAGCTCTGGAAGTTATGGCTACACCTTC; CDR3aa: CASSSGSYGYTF
d_gene: TRBD1; j_gene: TRBJ2-7; v_gene: TRBV6-5; abundance: -; len: 16; CDR3nt: TGTGCCAGCAGTTACTCCTCTAGGGGACAGGAGTCCGAGCAGTACTTC; CDR3aa: CASSYSSRGQESEQYF
d_gene: TRBD1; j_gene: TRBJ2-4; v_gene: TRBV6-2/TRBV6-3; abundance: -; len: 15; CDR3nt: TGTGCCAGCAGTTATCGGGACAGGGGGTCGCGCATTCAGTACTTC; CDR3aa: CASSYRDRGSRIQYF
d_gene: -; j_gene: TRBJ2-7; v_gene: TRBV12-3/TRBV12-4; abundance: -; len: 13; CDR3nt: TGTGCCAGCAGTTTAGCCGGGCCCTACGAGCAGTACTTC; CDR3aa: CASSLAGPYEQYF
d_gene: -; j_gene: TRBJ1-2; v_gene: TRBV28; abundance: -; len: 16; CDR3nt: TGTGCCAGCAGTTTATGGAGTCAGGGGCGCTCGGGTGGCTACACCTTC; CDR3aa: CASSLWSQGRSGGYTF
d_gene: -; j_gene: TRBJ1-3; v_gene: TRBV12-5; abundance: few; len: 15; CDR3nt: TGTGCTAGCGAGGAGGGGGGGCAAGTGAGAAACACCATATATTTT; CDR3aa: CASEEGGQVRNTIYF
d_gene: TRBD1; j_gene: TRBJ2-7; v_gene: TRBV2; abundance: -; len: 16; CDR3nt: TGTGCCACGCAGGGGGAACAGGGAGCGAAGGCCTACGAGCAGTACTTC; CDR3aa: CATQGEQGAKAYEQYF
d_gene: -; j_gene: TRBJ2-3; v_gene: TRBV5-5; abundance: -; len: 18; CDR3nt: TGTGCCAGCAGCTTTTCAGAGAGTGGTCGGGGGTTCTCAGATACGCAGTATTTT; CDR3aa: CASSFSESGRGFSDTQYF
d_gene: TRBD2; j_gene: TRBJ2-2; v_gene: TRBV19; abundance: once; len: 17; CDR3nt: TGTGCCAGTAGTATCTTTCTAGCGGGGGGGCCCGGTGGGGAGCTGTTTTTT; CDR3aa: CASSIFLAGGPGGELFF
d_gene: TRBD1; j_gene: TRBJ1-2; v_gene: TRBV28; abundance: -; len: 13; CDR3nt: TGTGCCAGCAGTATAAGGACAGGGCGCGGCTACACCTTC; CDR3aa: CASSIRTGRGYTF
d_gene: -; j_gene: TRBJ2-3; v_gene: TRBV29-1; abundance: once; len: 12; CDR3nt: TGCAGCGTTGTGTTAGCGGCAGATACGCAGTATTTT; CDR3aa: CSVVLAADTQYF
d_gene: -; j_gene: TRBJ1-6; v_gene: TRBV7-9; abundance: -; len: 16; CDR3nt: TGTGCCAGCAGCTTATCTGGCAGGGGAGGTAATTCACCCCTCCACTTT; CDR3aa: CASSLSGRGGNSPLHF
d_gene: -; j_gene: TRBJ2-3; v_gene: TRBV6-5; abundance: -; len: 14; CDR3nt: TGTGCCAGCAGTTACGGTAGCATGGTGGATACGCAGTATTTT; CDR3aa: CASSYGSMVDTQYF
d_gene: TRBD1; j_gene: TRBJ1-5; v_gene: TRBV12-5; abundance: -; len: 14; CDR3nt: TGTGCTAGTGGTGAGACAGGGGGCAATCAGCCCCAGCATTTT; CDR3aa: CASGETGGNQPQHF
d_gene: TRBD1; j_gene: TRBJ2-7; v_gene: TRBV5-1; abundance: -; len: 14; CDR3nt: TGCGCCAGCCAGATGGGTGACAGGGAACACGAGCAGTACTTC; CDR3aa: CASQMGDREHEQYF
d_gene: -; j_gene: TRBJ1-2; v_gene: TRBV24-1; abundance: -; len: 14; CDR3nt: TGTGCCACCAGTGATTTCAGGAGCTCCGGGGGCTACACCTTC; CDR3aa: CATSDFRSSGGYTF
d_gene: TRBD2; j_gene: TRBJ2-7; v_gene: TRBV27; abundance: -; len: 14; CDR3nt: TGTGCCAGCAGGCTCGGACTAGCTTCCTACGAGCAGTACTTC; CDR3aa: CASRLGLASYEQYF
d_gene: -; j_gene: TRBJ1-2; v_gene: TRBV5-1; abundance: -; len: 15; CDR3nt: TGCGCCAGCAGCTTGGATATAGGGCAGGGGAAGAGCTACACCTTC; CDR3aa: CASSLDIGQGKSYTF
d_gene: -; j_gene: TRBJ1-1; v_gene: TRBV9; abundance: once; len: 15; CDR3nt: TGTGCCAGCAGCGACGGAACCGACGGGAACACTGAAGCTTTCTTT; CDR3aa: CASSDGTDGNTEAFF
d_gene: -; j_gene: TRBJ2-5; v_gene: TRBV24-1; abundance: few; len: 17; CDR3nt: TGTGCCACCAGTGACGGTGGACTATCTGCCGACGGGGAGACCCAGTACTTC; CDR3aa: CATSDGGLSADGETQYF
d_gene: TRBD1; j_gene: TRBJ2-5; v_gene: TRBV11-2; abundance: -; len: 14; CDR3nt: TGTGCCAGCAGCTTAGCAGGGGGCGGCGAGACCCAGTACTTC; CDR3aa: CASSLAGGGETQYF
d_gene: -; j_gene: TRBJ2-3; v_gene: TRBV29-1; abundance: -; len: 13; CDR3nt: TGCAGCGTGGAGCAGCAGATCAGGGATACGCAGTATTTT; CDR3aa: CSVEQQIRDTQYF
d_gene: -; j_gene: TRBJ1-4; v_gene: TRBV7-9; abundance: -; len: 15; CDR3nt: TGTGCCAGCAGCTTAGCCCAGGGGATTAATGAAAAACTGTTTTTT; CDR3aa: CASSLAQGINEKLFF
d_gene: -; j_gene: TRBJ2-3; v_gene: TRBV4-1; abundance: -; len: 12; CDR3nt: TGCGCCAGCAGCCAAGGAGCAGATACGCAGTATTTT; CDR3aa: CASSQGADTQYF
d_gene: -; j_gene: TRBJ2-1; v_gene: TRBV19; abundance: -; len: 14; CDR3nt: TGTGCCAGTACTCCCACAGGGATCAACAATGAGCAGTTCTTC; CDR3aa: CASTPTGINNEQFF